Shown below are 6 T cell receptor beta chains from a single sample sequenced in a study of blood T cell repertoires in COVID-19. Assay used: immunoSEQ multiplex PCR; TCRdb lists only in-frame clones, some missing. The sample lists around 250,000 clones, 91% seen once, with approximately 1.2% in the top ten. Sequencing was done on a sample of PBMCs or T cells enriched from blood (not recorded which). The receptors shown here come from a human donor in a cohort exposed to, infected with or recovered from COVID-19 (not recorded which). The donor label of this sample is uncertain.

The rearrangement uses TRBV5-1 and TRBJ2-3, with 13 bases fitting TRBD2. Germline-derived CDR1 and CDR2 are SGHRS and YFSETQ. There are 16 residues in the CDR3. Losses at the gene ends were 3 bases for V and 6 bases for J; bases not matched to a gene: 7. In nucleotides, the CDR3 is TGCGCCAGCAGCTACGGACTAGCGGGGGCCGGGGATACGCAGTATTTT. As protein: CASSYGLAGAGDTQYF.

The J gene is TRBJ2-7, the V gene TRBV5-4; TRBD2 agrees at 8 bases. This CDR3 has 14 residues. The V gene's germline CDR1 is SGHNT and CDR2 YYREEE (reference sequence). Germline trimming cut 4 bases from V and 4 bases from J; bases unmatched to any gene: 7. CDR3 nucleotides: TGTGCCAGCAGCCTACGGGGGGGCCGGTACGAGCAGTACTTC. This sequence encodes CASSLRGGRYEQYF.

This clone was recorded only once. The CDR3 region is CASETGGSGNTIYF. In DNA, the CDR3 is TGCGCCAGTGAAACAGGGGGCTCTGGAAACACCATATATTTT. The rearrangement links TRBV5-1 to TRBJ1-3; 8 bases are a match to TRBD1. Germline assignment: CDR1 SGHRS and CDR2 YFSETQ. The CDR3 contains 14 residues. After removal of 8 bases from V and 0 bases from J, the junction contained 4 bases not matched to a gene.

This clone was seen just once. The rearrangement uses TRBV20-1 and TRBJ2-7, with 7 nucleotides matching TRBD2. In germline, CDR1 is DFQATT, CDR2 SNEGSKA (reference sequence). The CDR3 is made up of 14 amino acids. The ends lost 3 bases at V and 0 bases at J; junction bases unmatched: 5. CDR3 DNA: TGCAGTGCTAGTCCTCCGGGGGGCTCCTACGAGCAGTACTTC. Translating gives CSASPPGGSYEQYF.

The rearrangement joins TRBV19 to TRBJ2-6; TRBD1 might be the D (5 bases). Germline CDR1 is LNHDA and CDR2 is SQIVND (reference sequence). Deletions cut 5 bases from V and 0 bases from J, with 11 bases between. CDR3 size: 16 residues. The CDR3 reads CASSSHRISGANVLTF. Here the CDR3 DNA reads TGTGCCAGTAGTTCCCACAGGATCTCTGGGGCCAACGTCCTGACTTTC.

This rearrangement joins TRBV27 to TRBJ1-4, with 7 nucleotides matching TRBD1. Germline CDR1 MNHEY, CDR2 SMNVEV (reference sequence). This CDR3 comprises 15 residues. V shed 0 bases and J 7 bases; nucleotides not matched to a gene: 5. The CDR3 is CASSLSRTGVEKLFF. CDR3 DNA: TGTGCCAGCAGTTTATCTCGGACAGGAGTTGAAAAACTGTTTTTT.